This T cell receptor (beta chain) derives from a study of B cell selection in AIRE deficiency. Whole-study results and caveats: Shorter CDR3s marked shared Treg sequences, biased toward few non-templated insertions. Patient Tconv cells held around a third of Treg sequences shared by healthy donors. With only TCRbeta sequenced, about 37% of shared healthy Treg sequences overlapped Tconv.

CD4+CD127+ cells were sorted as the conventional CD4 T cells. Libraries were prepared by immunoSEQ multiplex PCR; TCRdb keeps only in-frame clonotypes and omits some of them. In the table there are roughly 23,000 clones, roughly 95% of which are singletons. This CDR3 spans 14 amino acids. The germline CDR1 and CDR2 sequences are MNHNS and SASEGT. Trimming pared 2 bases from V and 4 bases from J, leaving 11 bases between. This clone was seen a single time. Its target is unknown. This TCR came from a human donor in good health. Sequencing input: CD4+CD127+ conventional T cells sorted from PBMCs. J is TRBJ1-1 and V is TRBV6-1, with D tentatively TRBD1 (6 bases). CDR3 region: CASSEKGVGTEAFF. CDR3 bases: TGTGCCAGCAGTGAAAAGGGGGTGGGCACTGAAGCTTTCTTT.